What follows are 5 T cell receptor beta chains derived from one specimen sequenced in a study of blood T cells in healthy people across ages. A sample-barcoded 5' primer and a J-beta primer mix were used in a second PCR of about 7 to 11 cycles. MiXCR, applied by TCRdb to the 5' RACE reads, yields one record per CDR3 protein. The sample has roughly 680,000 distinct CDR3 sequences, approximately 50% seen once; the top ten hold 30% to 35%. The sequencing sample was made of blood. Every receptor here comes from a woman aged 60 to 75 in good health.

V and J are TRBV6-2 or TRBV6-3 and TRBJ2-1; tentative D call: TRBD2 (5 bases). CDR3 length: 13 residues. The germline gives CDR1 MNHEY, CDR2 SVGEGT. With 4 bases removed from V and 8 bases from J, the gap between germline ends came to 12 bases. This CDR3 is CASSFTRSHEQFF. The DNA of the CDR3 is TGTGCCAGCAGTTTCACTAGATCCCATGAGCAGTTCTTC.

The rearrangement links TRBV5-1 to TRBJ2-7; a possible D gene is TRBD1 (5 bases). The germline V gene encodes CDR1 SGHRS and CDR2 YFSETQ. V shed 4 bases and J shed 2 bases, with 13 bases lying between them. The CDR3 totals 14 residues. CDR3 sequence: CASSPWTYAYEQYF. For the CDR3, the DNA is TGCGCCAGCAGCCCCTGGACATACGCCTACGAGCAGTACTTC. The variable domain in full, completed from reference TRBV5-1 and TRBJ2-7, reads KAGVTQTPRYLIKTRGQQVTLSCSPISGHRSVSWYQQTPGQGLQFLFEYFSETQRNKGNFPGRFSGRQFSNSRSEMNVSTLELGDSALYLCASSPWTYAYEQYFGPGTRLTVT.

This rearrangement joins TRBV20-1 to TRBJ2-4; D gene unclear. Germline V lookup: CDR1 DFQATT, CDR2 SNEGSKA (reference sequence). CDR3 length: 12 amino acids. Trimming pared 1 base from V and 7 bases from J, leaving 8 bases between. The CDR3 DNA is TGCAGTGCTAGAGTCCTTCGGAACATTCAGTACTTC. This sequence encodes CSARVLRNIQYF.

This clonotype was counted once. This chain uses TRBV12-5 with TRBJ2-1; 14 bases line up with TRBD2. Germline assignment: CDR1 LGHNT and CDR2 FRNRAP. J lost 7 bases, V lost 6 bases, and 5 bases had no gene match. The CDR3 spans 15 residues. This CDR3 is CASGLGTSGRNEQFF. DNA of the CDR3: TGTGCTAGTGGCCTCGGGACTAGCGGGAGAAATGAGCAGTTCTTC. The full variable domain, its missing parts supplied by reference TRBV12-5 and TRBJ2-1, is DARVTQTPRHKVTEMGQEVTMRCQPILGHNTVFWYRQTMMQGLELLAYFRNRAPLDDSGMPKDRFSAEMPDATLATLKIQPSEPRDSAVYFCASGLGTSGRNEQFFGPGTRLTVL.

Only one count was recorded for this clonotype. The J gene is TRBJ1-2, the V gene TRBV5-4, with D perhaps TRBD1 (6 bases). Germline CDR1 reads SGHNT; CDR2 reads YYREEE (reference sequence). The V end lost 2 bases, the J end lost 0 bases, and 17 bases lay between the germline ends. This CDR3 spans 17 amino acids. The CDR3 nucleotides read TGTGCCAGCAGCTTTAACGGCAGGGGCGAATCTAACTATGGCTACACCTTC. This gives the protein CASSFNGRGESNYGYTF. Full variable domain (rest looked up from reference TRBV5-4 and TRBJ1-2): ETGVTQSPTHLIKTRGQQVTLRCSSQSGHNTVSWYQQALGQGPQFIFQYYREEENGRGNFPPRFSGLQFPNYSSELNVNALELDDSALYLCASSFNGRGESNYGYTFGSGTRLTVV.